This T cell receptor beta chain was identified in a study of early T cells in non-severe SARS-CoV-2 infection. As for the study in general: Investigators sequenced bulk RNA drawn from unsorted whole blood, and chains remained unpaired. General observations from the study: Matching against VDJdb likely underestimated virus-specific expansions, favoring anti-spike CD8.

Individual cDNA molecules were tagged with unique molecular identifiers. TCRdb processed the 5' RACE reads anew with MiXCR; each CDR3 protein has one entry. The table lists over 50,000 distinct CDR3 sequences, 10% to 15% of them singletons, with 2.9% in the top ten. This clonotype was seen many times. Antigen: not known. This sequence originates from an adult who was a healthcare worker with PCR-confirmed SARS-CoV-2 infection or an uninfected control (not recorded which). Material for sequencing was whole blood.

The CDR3 bases are TGCAGCGCTGTTGACTATGGCTACACCTTC. Encoded protein: CSAVDYGYTF. V is TRBV29-1 and J is TRBJ1-2; D is unresolved. The CDR3 is made up of 10 amino acids. Germline CDR1 and CDR2: SQVTM and ANQGSEA. V dropped 7 bases and J dropped 3 bases, with 6 bases sitting between them. The variable domain in full, with the rest retrieved from reference TRBV29-1 and TRBJ1-2, is SAVISQKPSRDICQRGTSLTIQCQVDSQVTMMFWYRQQPGQSLTLIATANQGSEATYESGFVIDKFPISRPNLTFSTLTVSNMSPEDSSIYLCSAVDYGYTFGSGTRLTVV.